These 21 T cell receptor beta chains were sequenced from one sample in a study of T cell responses to AZD1222 COVID-19 vaccine. Sequenced by immunoSEQ multiplex PCR; TCRdb stores in-frame clones only, minus some. Found here are more than 100,000 clones, roughly 90% of them singletons; the top ten hold nearly 4.5%. The specimen was peripheral blood, collected on day 0 of AZD1222 vaccination. The receptor set was obtained from an adult in good health.

The chain links TRBV2 to TRBJ1-4; D unresolved. CDR1 SNHLY and CDR2 FYNNEI come from the germline V gene. This CDR3 is built from 14 residues. Trimming took 3 bases from V and 10 from J, leaving 15 bases between them. The DNA for the CDR3 is TGTGCCAGCAGTGATGGCCAACTAATACGAAAACTGTTTTTT. Translation gives CASSDGQLIRKLFF.

The chain carries TRBV15 and TRBJ1-1; D uncertain. The CDR3 sequence is 13 residues long. CDR1 and CDR2 (germline): LNHNV, YYDKDF (reference sequence). The V gene lost 4 bases and the J gene lost 4 bases, with 10 bases spanning the gap. Here the CDR3 reads CATSTHPGTEAFF. The DNA for the CDR3 is TGTGCCACCAGCACTCACCCTGGCACTGAAGCTTTCTTT.

The rearrangement links TRBV28 to TRBJ2-7, with D possibly being TRBD1 or TRBD2 (5 bases each). V was trimmed by 6 bases and J by 4 bases, leaving 19 bases between them. Germline V lookup: CDR1 MDHEN, CDR2 SYDVKM. CDR3 length: 15 amino acids. CDR3 sequence: CASRVGTHASYEQYF. The CDR3 nucleotides are TGTGCCAGCAGAGTAGGGACCCATGCTTCATACGAGCAGTACTTC.

DNA of the CDR3: TGCGCCAGCGACCCCGGGGGAAGCTCCTACAATGAGCAGTTCTTC. Its translation: CASDPGGSSYNEQFF. The J gene is TRBJ2-1, the V gene TRBV5-1; D is possibly TRBD2 (6 bases). CDR3 size: 15 residues. Germline V gives CDR1 SGHRS, CDR2 YFSETQ. Trimming removed 7 bases at V and 0 bases at J, with 14 bases between.

The chain combines TRBV4-2 with TRBJ2-2; tentative D call: TRBD2 (6 bases). Germline V gene data show CDR1 as LGHNA and CDR2 as YNFKEQ. The CDR3 length is 15 residues. The V end lost 5 bases, the J end lost 6 bases, and 16 bases lay between the germline ends. CDR3 sequence (DNA): TGTGCCAGCAGCTACCTGGCGAGCGGGTCCGGGGAGCTGTTTTTT. Translating it yields CASSYLASGSGELFF.

This clone was picked up one time. The chain couples TRBV5-1 to TRBJ1-3; possible D gene TRBD1, 5 bases. V was trimmed by 6 bases and J by 8 bases, leaving 9 bases between them. Germline V gene sequence: CDR1 SGHRS, CDR2 YFSETQ. The CDR3 totals 11 residues. CDR3 bases: TGCGCCAGCACAGTGGGGGACACCATATATTTT. This encodes CASTVGDTIYF.

CDR3 bases: TGTGCCAGCAGTTACGACAGGGTTAAGGGCTACACCTTC. It codes for CASSYDRVKGYTF. The chain recombines TRBV6-5 with TRBJ1-2, with TRBD1 identical over 7 bases. This CDR3 contains 13 residues. After removal of 2 bases from V and 8 bases from J, the junction contained 5 bases not matched to a gene. The germline V gene has CDR1 MNHEY and CDR2 SVGAGI.

The chain couples TRBV5-1 to TRBJ2-7; D is ambiguous. Germline V gene data show CDR1 as SGHRS and CDR2 as YFSETQ. CDR3 size: 10 residues. V lost 8 bases and J 0 bases, leaving 3 bases between the germline ends. The CDR3 loop reads CARDSYEQYF. The CDR3, as DNA: TGCGCCAGAGACTCCTACGAGCAGTACTTC.

CDR3 nucleotide sequence: TGTGCCAGCAGCCAAGGGACAGGGGTGAACACTGAAGCTTTCTTT. This encodes CASSQGTGVNTEAFF. This rearrangement joins TRBV14 to TRBJ1-1, with TRBD1 identical over 9 bases. Germline-derived CDR1 and CDR2 are SGHDN and FVKESK. With V trimmed by 1 base and J by 0 bases, 0 bases remained unmatched. The CDR3 sequence is 15 residues long.

V is TRBV5-1 and J is TRBJ2-1; D is ambiguous. This CDR3 is built from 13 residues. The V gene's germline CDR1 is SGHRS and CDR2 YFSETQ. The germline V and J ends were trimmed by 0 bases and 4 bases, with 5 bases remaining between them. This CDR3 is CASSLVDYNEQFF. The CDR3 DNA reads as TGCGCCAGCAGCTTGGTTGATTACAATGAGCAGTTCTTC.

This clone came up once. The rearrangement links TRBV7-8 to TRBJ1-1; D ambiguous. Trimming left V 5 bases short and J 10 bases short, with 17 bases between. Germline lookup yields CDR1 SGHVS and CDR2 FQNEAQ. This CDR3 has 13 amino acids. CDR3 sequence: CASSPGQAAVAFF. For the CDR3, the DNA is TGTGCCAGCAGCCCGGGCCAGGCCGCGGTAGCTTTCTTT.

This sequence joins TRBV18 and TRBJ1-6; TRBD1 matches at 9 bases. Trimming took 3 bases from V and 7 from J; bases not matched to a gene: 4. The CDR3 covers 15 residues. Per the germline V gene, CDR1 is KGHSH and CDR2 is LQKENI. The CDR3 DNA reads as TGTGCCAGCTCACCTCGTACAGGGGGCAATTCACCCCTCCACTTT. It specifies CASSPRTGGNSPLHF.

V usage is TRBV7-8 and J usage is TRBJ1-1; the D is unclear. Trimming took off 2 bases at V and 4 bases at J, with 17 bases between the two ends. This CDR3 comprises 16 residues. Germline assignment: CDR1 SGHVS and CDR2 FQNEAQ. DNA of the CDR3: TGTGCCAGCAGCTTACGGGCGAGAGGGTCGTTCACTGAAGCTTTCTTT. The encoded protein is CASSLRARGSFTEAFF.

The chain uses TRBV13 and TRBJ2-6; no definite D call. Germline values: CDR1 PRHDT, CDR2 FYEKMQ (reference sequence). CDR3 length: 16 residues. V lost 3 bases, J lost 3 bases, and 12 bases lay in between. Here the CDR3 reads CASSFTTGFGANVLTF. The CDR3 DNA is TGTGCCAGCAGCTTCACGACTGGATTTGGGGCCAACGTCCTGACTTTC.

This chain connects TRBV19 to TRBJ2-1; unclear D gene. CDR3 length equals 11 residues. The V end was cut by 3 bases, the J end by 15 bases, with 12 bases between. Germline CDR1 LNHDA, CDR2 SQIVND (reference sequence). Here the CDR3 DNA reads TGTGCCAGTAGTATGGGCCGGAGATCGTTCTTC. This gives the protein CASSMGRRSFF.

J is TRBJ1-1 and V is TRBV10-1, with D unclear. CDR1 and CDR2 (germline): WNHNN, SYGVQD (reference sequence). V lost 5 bases, J lost 3 bases, and 10 bases lay in between. This CDR3 comprises 13 residues. Here the CDR3 reads CASSPGSYTEAFF. The DNA of the CDR3 is TGCGCCAGCAGTCCCGGGAGCTACACTGAAGCTTTCTTT.

This clone was seen a few times. The chain joins TRBV25-1 to TRBJ1-5; no clear D gene. CDR3 length: 12 residues. V gave up 5 bases and J gave up 4 bases, with 6 bases separating them. The germline V gene has CDR1 MGHDK and CDR2 SYGVNS. CDR3 in amino acids: CASSRANQPQHF. For the CDR3, the DNA is TGTGCCAGCAGTCGGGCGAATCAGCCCCAGCATTTT.

The chain is built from TRBV24-1 and TRBJ2-1; the match to TRBD1 covers 9 bases. Germline V CDR1 and CDR2: KGHDR, SFDVKD. V was clipped by 10 bases and J by 5 bases; unmatched bases: 14. The CDR3 spans 16 residues. The DNA for the CDR3 is TGTGCCACGGCTCTCTCGCCGGGACAGGGCGACAATGAGCAGTTCTTC. Translation: CATALSPGQGDNEQFF.

V is TRBV19 and J is TRBJ2-3; D call uncertain. The CDR3 length is 11 residues. The V gene lost 9 bases and the J gene lost 6 bases, with 10 bases spanning the gap. Germline-derived CDR1 and CDR2 are LNHDA and SQIVND (reference sequence). The CDR3 sequence is CASRTGDTQYF. The CDR3, as DNA: TGTGCCAGCCGGACGGGCGATACGCAGTATTTT.

This clone has just a few counts. The V call is TRBV22-1, the J call TRBJ2-2; TRBD2 is the table's D call, not checked against the DNA. TRBV22-1 is a pseudogene segment. This CDR3 has 16 amino acids. The CDR3 sequence is CPGSARRERNTGELFF. As DNA, the CDR3 is TGTCCTGGGAGCGCACGGAGAGAAAGGAACACCGGGGAGCTGTTTTTT.

The chain links TRBV4-1 to TRBJ2-7; possibly TRBD1 for D (6 bases). This CDR3 has 13 amino acids. Germline V gene lookup returns CDR1 MGHRA and CDR2 YSYEKL. The V gene lost 4 bases and the J gene lost 7 bases, with 14 bases spanning the gap. In nucleotides, the CDR3 is TGCGCCAGCAGCCCAGGGGTAAGGTTTGAGCAGTACTTC. Amino acid sequence: CASSPGVRFEQYF.